Included here is one TCR beta chain sequence, with context. In this sample, this clonotype turned up a few times. This receptor's antigen is unknown. No much larger clone is present one base from it, and per-base qualities are unavailable. The sample belongs to a study of T cell repertoires in cytomegalovirus infection (dated by TCRdb to the late 2010s). Background on the whole study: Recently identified HLA-C-restricted CMV epitopes, whose presentation resists viral immunomodulation, were targeted by peptide stimulations together with well-studied HLA-B-restricted epitopes. Donor HLA type was relevant to the analysis, because carriage of CMV infection together with the matching HLA type was indicated by public TCR beta signatures.

The paper's findings and limits, for the study overall: The ex vivo response was dominated by HLA-C-restricted CMV-specific TCR beta clonotypes, and the single most frequent clonotype in two of eight donors was supplied by these HLA-C-restricted clonotypes. In both this cohort and an independent roughly 350-donor cohort, the cumulative frequency of public TCR beta family members distinguished carriers of CMV infection plus the relevant HLA type.

Interpreted using the paper, the treatment or condition label stands for: in vitro stimulation with specific CMV peptide epitopes to enrich CMV-specific T cells. Germline trimming: 5 bases from V, 7 bases from J; junction bases outside gene matches: 6. Reading the germline V gene gives CDR1 MNHNS and CDR2 SASEGT. Measured from the cysteine to the phenylalanine, the CDR3 is 14 residues long. The read is trimmed to its CDR3 DNA, 42 bases read in frame from base 1. The sequencer was an Illumina HiSeq 1500. TCRdb applied fastp at Q25 and MiXCR to the public reads, then kept only in-frame beta chains. Every entry covers one CDR3 protein and lists the most common genes and DNA from its rows. A total of some 900,000 distinct CDR3 sequences appear in this sample, approximately 29% of them only once. The biggest ten clones account for roughly an eighth of the sample.

This TCR came from a human donor in good health (CMV status not recorded). Some clones in this sample may be carry-over from other donors' samples. The chain joins TRBV6-1 to TRBJ2-2; 8 junctional bases match TRBD2. Sequencing was performed on cultured CD8+ T cells from PBMCs, taken from culture after CMV antigen stimulation. The CDR3 region has the sequence CASSPGLVGGELFF. The bases are TGTGCCAGCAGTCCGGGACTAGTGGGCGGGGAGCTGTTTTTT.